This T cell receptor (beta chain) was profiled in a study of cytomegalovirus exposure and HLA in healthy donors. Study conclusions and caveats: A later analysis revealed that TCR association rates differed between HLA loci, peaking at DRB1 and bottoming out at HLA-C. Earlier results showed most TCR beta V segments being productive about 87% or about 30% of the time. There were under 200 TCR beta chains listed as cytomegalovirus-associated. 87-base-pair reads could not separate some V segments, including TRBV6-2 and TRBV6-3.

The CDR3 is 15 amino acids. V dropped 5 bases and J dropped 7 bases, with 18 bases sitting between them. CDR1 SGHTA and CDR2 FQGTGA come from the germline V gene. The sample holds a few counts of this clone. Its specificity is not known. With 60 Vbeta and 13 Jbeta primers, the PCR was carried out. Here immunoSEQ multiplex PCR was the method, and the copy in TCRdb shows in-frame clones only, minus some. Of 250,000 to 350,000 clones listed, roughly 80% were seen once; the top ten hold roughly 0.31%. The V gene is TRBV7-3, the J gene TRBJ2-1, with D possibly being TRBD2 (6 bases). This clonotype originated in a girl under 10 years old in good health and CMV-seronegative. The material sequenced was PBMCs. CDR3 sequence: CASSRINAAGNEQFF. The CDR3 DNA follows: TGTGCCAGCAGCCGAATTAACGCTGCGGGAAATGAGCAGTTCTTC.